The clone carrying this TCR beta chain was observed at least ten times. Orbital computed tomography, thyroid ultrasound, serum thyroxine and TRAb, and clinical symptoms together informed the diagnoses. Germline loops: CDR1 DFQATT, CDR2 SNEGSKA (reference sequence). This CDR3 region has 14 residues. J gave up 1 base and V 4 bases, and 4 bases lay outside the gene matches. The data derive from a study of T cells in Graves' hyperthyroidism and ophthalmopathy. Amplification targeted TCR beta CDR3 regions from RNA transcripts. The HTBI primer set was used in a first-round RT-PCR of the TCR CDR3. TCRdb re-analysed the multiplex PCR reads in MiXCR, keeping a single row per CDR3 protein. Of approximately 620,000 distinct CDR3 sequences listed, roughly 15% are singletons.

The gene calls are TRBV20-1 and TRBJ1-5; 7 bases match TRBD1. The sample was blood. The TCR originated in a woman in her thirties or forties with Graves' ophthalmopathy. The CDR3 region is CSAKPTGSNQPQHF. CDR3 nucleotides: TGCAGTGCTAAACCGACAGGGAGCAATCAGCCCCAGCATTTT.